The T cell receptor beta chain under discussion was sequenced for a study of T cell responses to AZD1222 COVID-19 vaccine. This CDR3 comprises 16 residues. Trimming cost V 4 bases and J 0 bases, with 15 bases left between them. CDR1 is MDHEN and CDR2 is SYDVKM in the germline V gene. The protocol was immunoSEQ multiplex PCR, while the TCRdb copy is restricted to in-frame clones and leaves out a portion. The data show 160,000 or so clones, with 94% seen just once and 5.1% held by the top ten. The chain carries TRBV28 and TRBJ1-2; D is uncertain. The sequenced sample was peripheral blood, obtained 28 days after the second AZD1222 dose. The receptor's source is an adult who received the AZD1222 COVID-19 vaccine. The CDR3 spells CASSYPEDWTNYGYTF. In nucleotides, the CDR3 is TGTGCCAGCAGTTATCCCGAGGACTGGACTAACTATGGCTACACCTTC.